The rows below give T cell receptor beta chains drawn from one sample of a study of blood T cell repertoires in COVID-19. Assay: immunoSEQ multiplex PCR; the TCRdb copy retains only in-frame clones and omits some. The sample has about 45,000 clones; roughly 87% are singletons. Sequencing was done on a sample of peripheral blood. These receptor sequences come from a human donor in a cohort sampled during active COVID-19. Each CDR3 is given with its conserved first and last residue. The D gene is left open where the match is weak. Clone size is not always given. Where it is, it says once, few, many or a class for expanded clones.

abundance	v_gene	j_gene	d_gene	CDR3aa	CDR3nt
-	TRBV6-5	TRBJ1-1	-	CASSLGGVSNTEAFF	TGTGCCAGCAGTCTGGGGGGGGTCTCGAACACTGAAGCTTTCTTT
few	TRBV5-4	TRBJ1-2	TRBD1	CASSLGQGPNYGYTF	TGTGCCAGCAGCTTGGGACAGGGCCCTAACTATGGCTACACCTTC
-	TRBV7-6	TRBJ1-2	TRBD1	CASSPAGGGYGYTF	TGTGCCAGCAGCCCCGCAGGGGGCGGCTATGGCTACACCTTC
once	TRBV6-5	TRBJ1-3	-	CASSYNQGSGNTIYF	TGTGCCAGCAGTTACAACCAGGGCTCCGGAAACACCATATATTTT
-	TRBV7-9	TRBJ2-7	TRBD2	CASSLGVAGGSSSYEQYF	TGTGCCAGCAGCTTAGGGGTAGCGGGAGGGTCGAGCTCCTACGAGCAGTACTTC
-	TRBV18	TRBJ1-3	TRBD1	CASSPAGTADGNTIYF	TGTGCCAGCTCACCGGCCGGGACAGCGGACGGAAACACCATATATTTT
-	TRBV5-1	TRBJ2-1	-	CASSLAQYNEQFF	TGCGCCAGCAGCTTGGCACAGTACAATGAGCAGTTCTTC
-	TRBV3-1/TRBV3-2	TRBJ1-2	-	CASSQAVPGQGKGGYTF	TGTGCCAGCAGCCAAGCAGTTCCGGGGCAGGGGAAGGGTGGCTACACCTTC
-	TRBV7-9	TRBJ2-3	-	CASRNTRIDTQYF	TGTGCCAGCCGAAACACGCGGATAGATACGCAGTATTTT
-	TRBV28	TRBJ2-7	TRBD1	CASSDSDRNYEQYF	TGTGCCAGCAGTGACTCGGACAGGAACTACGAGCAGTACTTC
-	TRBV27	TRBJ2-1	TRBD2	CASSWEAGGPRHEQFF	TGTGCCAGCAGTTGGGAGGCGGGAGGGCCACGCCATGAGCAGTTCTTC
-	TRBV6-1	TRBJ1-1	TRBD1	CASSGSPGQGANTEAFF	TGTGCCAGCAGTGGCTCCCCGGGACAGGGGGCGAACACTGAAGCTTTCTTT
-	TRBV5-1	TRBJ2-7	TRBD2	CASSLRVAGSSSYEQYF	TGCGCCAGCAGCTTGCGAGTAGCGGGATCCTCCTCCTACGAGCAGTACTTC
medium-sized	TRBV12-3/TRBV12-4	TRBJ1-1	-	CASSLGPNTEAFF	TGTGCCAGCAGTTTAGGGCCGAACACTGAAGCTTTCTTT
-	TRBV7-8	TRBJ2-7	TRBD1	CASSLGTGSPYEQYF	TGTGCCAGCAGCTTAGGGACAGGGTCTCCGTACGAGCAGTACTTC
-	TRBV4-1	TRBJ2-4	TRBD1	CASSQDGTGGSYIQYF	TGCGCCAGCAGCCAAGATGGTACAGGGGGGTCGTACATTCAGTACTTC
-	TRBV20-1	TRBJ2-7	-	CSASPGGLPHEQYF	TGCAGTGCTAGTCCCGGCGGGCTCCCCCACGAGCAGTACTTC
-	TRBV27	TRBJ2-7	-	CASSFHRSTVEQYF	TGTGCCAGCAGTTTCCACAGATCTACGGTGGAGCAGTACTTC
once	TRBV3-1/TRBV3-2	TRBJ2-2	-	CASSQEYNSRTGELFF	TGTGCCAGCAGCCAAGAGTATAACAGTCGAACCGGGGAGCTGTTTTTT
-	TRBV7-3	TRBJ2-1	-	CASSLKGISEQFF	TGTGCCAGCAGCTTGAAGGGGATCAGCGAGCAGTTCTTC
-	TRBV4-1	TRBJ2-1	TRBD2	CASSLLLGLAGEGEQFF	TGCGCCAGCAGCCTATTACTAGGACTAGCGGGAGAAGGTGAGCAGTTCTTC
-	TRBV19	TRBJ1-1	TRBD1	CASSQTGGTAEAFF	TGTGCCAGTAGCCAAACAGGGGGCACGGCTGAAGCTTTCTTT
-	TRBV30	TRBJ2-5	TRBD1	CASRKTGGSGPLQETQYF	TGTGCCTCCCGAAAAACAGGGGGGAGCGGGCCCCTACAAGAGACCCAGTACTTC
few	TRBV9	TRBJ2-2	-	CASSPTQYTGELFF	TGTGCCAGCAGCCCCACACAGTACACCGGGGAGCTGTTTTTT
-	TRBV5-1	TRBJ1-1	TRBD1	CASSVLGQGYTEAFF	TGCGCCAGCAGCGTCCTCGGACAGGGTTACACTGAAGCTTTCTTT
-	TRBV5-4	TRBJ2-3	-	CASSLGLGGDTQYF	TGTGCCAGCAGCTTGGGGTTAGGGGGAGATACGCAGTATTTT
-	TRBV27	TRBJ2-7	-	CASRSSPGIPYEQYF	TGTGCCAGCAGGTCAAGCCCCGGGATCCCCTACGAGCAGTACTTC
-	TRBV27	TRBJ2-7	-	CASRDYGGRGRYEQYF	TGTGCCAGCAGGGACTATGGAGGGAGAGGTCGGTACGAGCAGTACTTC
-	TRBV28	TRBJ1-2	-	CASDSGGANYGYTF	TGTGCCAGCGACTCGGGAGGGGCTAACTATGGCTACACCTTC
-	TRBV11-2	TRBJ2-2	-	CASSLDRVRTGELFF	TGTGCCAGCAGCTTAGACAGGGTGAGGACCGGGGAGCTGTTTTTT
-	TRBV14	TRBJ2-5	TRBD2	CASSPVAGASETQYF	TGTGCCAGCAGCCCAGTAGCGGGAGCGTCAGAGACCCAGTACTTC
-	TRBV29-1	TRBJ2-1	TRBD2	CSGVSLAGSYNEQFF	TGCAGCGGGGTCTCTCTAGCGGGATCCTACAATGAGCAGTTCTTC
-	TRBV4-1	TRBJ1-3	TRBD1	CASSQSGGVGNTIYF	TGCGCCAGCAGCCAGTCAGGGGGCGTTGGAAACACCATATATTTT
-	TRBV28	TRBJ2-1	-	CASSLEGEQFF	TGTGCCAGCAGTCTCGAGGGTGAGCAGTTCTTC
-	TRBV19	TRBJ2-3	TRBD1	CASSIVAGGYTDTQYF	TGTGCCAGTAGTATAGTGGCAGGGGGATACACAGATACGCAGTATTTT
-	TRBV5-1	TRBJ1-1	-	CASSLQGNTEAFF	TGCGCCAGCAGCTTACAGGGGAACACTGAAGCTTTCTTT
-	TRBV7-2	TRBJ2-7	TRBD1	CASSFGQVREQYF	TGTGCCAGCAGCTTCGGACAGGTTCGCGAGCAGTACTTC
-	TRBV30	TRBJ1-3	-	CAWSPFGNTIYF	TGTGCCTGGAGTCCTTTCGGAAACACCATATATTTT
-	TRBV11-2	TRBJ2-7	TRBD1	CASSLPGTGAGEGEQYF	TGTGCCAGCAGCCTTCCCGGGACAGGGGCGGGGGAGGGCGAGCAGTACTTC
-	TRBV9	TRBJ2-1	TRBD2	CASSPAGLRIDEQFF	TGTGCCAGCAGCCCTGCGGGACTAAGGATTGATGAGCAGTTCTTC
-	TRBV7-6	TRBJ2-7	TRBD2	CASSWGGSYEQYF	TGTGCCAGCAGCTGGGGGGGGTCCTACGAGCAGTACTTC
few	TRBV19	TRBJ1-2	-	CASRDRTNYGYTF	TGTGCCAGTAGAGACAGAACTAACTATGGCTACACCTTC
-	TRBV29-1	TRBJ2-5	-	CSVVREQTQETQYF	TGCAGCGTTGTGCGGGAACAGACACAAGAGACCCAGTACTTC
few	TRBV5-1	TRBJ2-5	TRBD2	CASSLLASGEETQYF	TGCGCCAGCAGCTTGTTGGCTAGCGGGGAAGAGACCCAGTACTTC
-	TRBV4-1	TRBJ2-7	TRBD2	CASSQVAELGTRGYF	TGCGCCAGCAGCCAAGTGGCAGAGTTGGGGACTAGGGGGTACTTC
-	TRBV15	TRBJ2-7	-	CATSRDRVRGYEQYF	TGTGCCACCAGCAGAGACAGGGTCAGGGGATACGAGCAGTACTTC
-	TRBV29-1	TRBJ2-1	TRBD2	CSVVSWTGATSGSSYNEQFF	TGCAGCGTTGTTAGCTGGACAGGGGCGACTAGCGGGAGCTCCTACAATGAGCAGTTCTTC
few	TRBV7-2	TRBJ2-2	-	CASTLTQGNGELFF	TGTGCCAGCACCCTAACCCAGGGTAACGGGGAGCTGTTTTTT
-	TRBV7-9	TRBJ1-5	-	CASSSHEAKFNQPQHF	TGTGCCAGCAGCTCCCACGAGGCCAAATTCAATCAGCCCCAGCATTTT
-	TRBV10-3	TRBJ2-3	TRBD2	CAISESWGLAGGWADTQYF	TGTGCCATCAGTGAGTCCTGGGGGCTAGCGGGAGGATGGGCAGATACGCAGTATTTT
-	TRBV5-5	TRBJ2-3	-	CASRTRYPEGRGDTQYF	TGTGCCAGCAGAACCCGCTACCCAGAGGGGCGGGGAGATACGCAGTATTTT
-	TRBV9	TRBJ2-5	TRBD2	CASATTSGGETQYF	TGTGCCAGCGCTACGACTAGCGGGGGAGAGACCCAGTACTTC
-	TRBV30	TRBJ2-5	-	CAWSVHDFARETQYF	TGTGCCTGGAGTGTACATGACTTTGCGCGGGAGACCCAGTACTTC